This T cell receptor beta chain is from a study of cytomegalovirus exposure and HLA in healthy donors. The table came from immunoSEQ multiplex PCR; TCRdb's copy has only in-frame clones and leaves some out. The sample shows 150,000 to 160,000 clones, about 86% of them seen only once. Note on this clone: Its antigen is unidentified.

Study-level points and caveats: Testing in vitro showed a few CMV-associated chains specific for CMV antigens.

This CDR3 region has 15 residues. Germline V lookup: CDR1 MDHEN, CDR2 SYDVKM. Trimming cost V 6 bases and J 4 bases; bases outside gene matches: 9. Sequencing was performed on PBMCs. The sequence was obtained from a human donor in good health. The rearrangement links TRBV28 to TRBJ1-5; 7 bases map to TRBD1. CDR3 loop: CASRPRDRRNQPQHF. For the CDR3, the DNA is TGTGCCAGCAGGCCTCGGGACAGACGAAATCAGCCCCAGCATTTT.